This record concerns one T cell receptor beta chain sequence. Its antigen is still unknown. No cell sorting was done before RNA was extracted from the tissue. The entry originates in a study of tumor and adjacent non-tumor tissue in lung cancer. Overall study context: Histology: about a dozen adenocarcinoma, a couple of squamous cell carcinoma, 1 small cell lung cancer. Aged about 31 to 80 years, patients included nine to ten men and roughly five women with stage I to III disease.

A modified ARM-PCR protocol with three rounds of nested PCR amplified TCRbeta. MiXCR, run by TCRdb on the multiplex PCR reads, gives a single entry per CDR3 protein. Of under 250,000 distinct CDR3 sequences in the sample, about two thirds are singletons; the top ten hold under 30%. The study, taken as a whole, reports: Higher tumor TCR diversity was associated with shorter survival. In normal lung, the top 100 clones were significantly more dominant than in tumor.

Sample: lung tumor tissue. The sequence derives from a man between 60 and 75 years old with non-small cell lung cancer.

The CDR3 DNA sequence: TGTGCCAGCTGCGTCGGACAGGCCGGATTCTCTGGAAACACCATATATTTT. Residues: CASCVGQAGFSGNTIYF. The chain is built from TRBV7-9 and TRBJ1-3; 7 nucleotides line up with TRBD1. Germline V gene lookup returns CDR1 SEHNR and CDR2 FQNEAQ (reference sequence). Losses at the gene ends were 8 bases for V and 0 bases for J; bases not matched to a gene: 13. This CDR3 region has 17 residues.